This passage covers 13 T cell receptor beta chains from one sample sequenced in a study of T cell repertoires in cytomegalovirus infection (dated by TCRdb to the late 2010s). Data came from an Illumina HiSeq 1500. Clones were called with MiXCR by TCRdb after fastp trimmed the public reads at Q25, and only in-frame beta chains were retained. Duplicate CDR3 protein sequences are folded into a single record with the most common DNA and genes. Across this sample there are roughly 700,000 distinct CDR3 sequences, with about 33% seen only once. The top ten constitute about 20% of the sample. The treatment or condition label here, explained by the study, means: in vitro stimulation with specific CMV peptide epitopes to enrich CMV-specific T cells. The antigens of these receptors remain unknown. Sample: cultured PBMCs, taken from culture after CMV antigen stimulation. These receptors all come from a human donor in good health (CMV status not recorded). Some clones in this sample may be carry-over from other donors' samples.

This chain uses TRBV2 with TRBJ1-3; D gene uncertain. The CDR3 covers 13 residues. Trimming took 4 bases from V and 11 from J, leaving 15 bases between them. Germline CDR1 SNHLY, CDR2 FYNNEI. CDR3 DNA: TGTGCCAGCAGTGCGGGTAGTGAAGTCGCCATATATTTT. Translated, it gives CASSAGSEVAIYF.

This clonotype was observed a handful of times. CDR3 DNA sequence: TGTGCCAGCACTGCGGGGGCCGACCCTAATCAGCCCCAGCATTTT. Translated: CASTAGADPNQPQHF. The rearrangement uses TRBV6-1 and TRBJ1-5, with TRBD1 as a possible D gene (6 bases). Trimming cost V 7 bases and J 4 bases, with 17 bases left between them. Germline V gene sequence: CDR1 MNHNS, CDR2 SASEGT. This CDR3 spans 15 amino acids.

The CDR3 is CASSSFNSGEKLFF. The CDR3 bases are TGTGCCAGCAGTTCCTTTAATAGTGGTGAAAAACTGTTTTTT. V is TRBV27 and J is TRBJ1-4, with D uncertain. This CDR3 has 14 residues. V was clipped by 4 bases and J by 7 bases, with 13 bases between them. CDR1 and CDR2 from the germline V gene are MNHEY and SMNVEV (reference sequence).

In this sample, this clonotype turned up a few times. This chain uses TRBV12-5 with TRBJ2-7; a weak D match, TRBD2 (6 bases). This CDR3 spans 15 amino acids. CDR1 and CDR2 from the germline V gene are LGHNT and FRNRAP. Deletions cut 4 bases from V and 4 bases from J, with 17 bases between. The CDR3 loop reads CASGSPSGGDYEQYF. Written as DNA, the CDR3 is TGTGCTAGTGGTTCGCCATCCGGGGGAGATTACGAGCAGTACTTC. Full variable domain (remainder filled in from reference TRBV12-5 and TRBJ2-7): DARVTQTPRHKVTEMGQEVTMRCQPILGHNTVFWYRQTMMQGLELLAYFRNRAPLDDSGMPKDRFSAEMPDATLATLKIQPSEPRDSAVYFCASGSPSGGDYEQYFGPGTRLTVT.

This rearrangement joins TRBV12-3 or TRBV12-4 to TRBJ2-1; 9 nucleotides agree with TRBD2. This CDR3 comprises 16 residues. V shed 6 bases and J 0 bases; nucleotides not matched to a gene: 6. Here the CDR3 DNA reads TGTGCCAGCAGACCAAGCGGGAGGAGCTCCTACAATGAGCAGTTCTTC. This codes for CASRPSGRSSYNEQFF.

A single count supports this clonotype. The CDR3 here is CASSLATSGGPGEQYF. The CDR3 bases are TGTGCCAGCAGCTTAGCCACTAGCGGGGGACCCGGGGAGCAGTACTTC. The rearrangement joins TRBV7-4 to TRBJ2-7; TRBD2 matches at 11 bases. Germline values: CDR1 SGHVT, CDR2 SQSDAQ. CDR3 size: 16 residues. V lost 0 bases and J lost 7; bases outside the gene matches: 8.

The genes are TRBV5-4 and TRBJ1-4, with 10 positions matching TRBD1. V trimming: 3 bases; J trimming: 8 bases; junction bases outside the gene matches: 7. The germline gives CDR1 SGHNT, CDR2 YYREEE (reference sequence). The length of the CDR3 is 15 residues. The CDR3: CASSSRQGAEEKLFF. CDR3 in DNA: TGTGCCAGCAGCTCCCGACAGGGGGCGGAAGAAAAACTGTTTTTT.

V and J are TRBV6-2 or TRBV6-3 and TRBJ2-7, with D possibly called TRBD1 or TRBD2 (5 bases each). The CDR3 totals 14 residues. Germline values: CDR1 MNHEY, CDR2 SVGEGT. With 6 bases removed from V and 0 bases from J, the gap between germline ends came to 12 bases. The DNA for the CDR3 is TGTGCCAGCAGGACTACAGGAAACTCCTACGAGCAGTACTTC. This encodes CASRTTGNSYEQYF.

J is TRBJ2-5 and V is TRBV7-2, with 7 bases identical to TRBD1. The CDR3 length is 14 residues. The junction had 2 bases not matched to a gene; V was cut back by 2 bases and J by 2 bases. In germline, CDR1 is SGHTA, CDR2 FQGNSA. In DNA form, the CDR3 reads TGTGCCAGCAGCTTATTGACAGGGCAAGAGACCCAGTACTTC. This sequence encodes CASSLLTGQETQYF.

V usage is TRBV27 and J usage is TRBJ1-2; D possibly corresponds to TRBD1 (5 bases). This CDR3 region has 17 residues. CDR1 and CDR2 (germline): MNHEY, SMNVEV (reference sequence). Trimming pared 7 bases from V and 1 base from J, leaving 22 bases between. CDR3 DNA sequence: TGTGCCAGCACCCCAAGGGGAGGTGCTTTTCTTAACTATGGCTACACCTTC. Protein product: CASTPRGGAFLNYGYTF.

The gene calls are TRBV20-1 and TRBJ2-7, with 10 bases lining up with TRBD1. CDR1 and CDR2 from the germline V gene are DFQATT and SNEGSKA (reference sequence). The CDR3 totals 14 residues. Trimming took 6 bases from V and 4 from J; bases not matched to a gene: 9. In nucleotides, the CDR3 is TGCAGTGCCCGGTCGGGGGACAGGGGATACGAGCAGTACTTC. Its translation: CSARSGDRGYEQYF.

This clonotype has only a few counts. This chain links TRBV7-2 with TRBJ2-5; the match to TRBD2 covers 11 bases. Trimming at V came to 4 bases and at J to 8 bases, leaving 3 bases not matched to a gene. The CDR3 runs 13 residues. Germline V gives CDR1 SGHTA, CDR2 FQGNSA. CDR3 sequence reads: CASSSTSGVTQYF. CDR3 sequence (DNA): TGTGCCAGCAGCTCGACTAGCGGGGTAACCCAGTACTTC.

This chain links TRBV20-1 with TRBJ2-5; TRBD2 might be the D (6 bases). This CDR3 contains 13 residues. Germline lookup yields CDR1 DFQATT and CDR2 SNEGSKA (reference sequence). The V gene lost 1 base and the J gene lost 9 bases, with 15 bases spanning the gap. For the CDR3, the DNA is TGCAGTGCTAGAGGGCAGGGTAGGGAGGCCCAGTACTTC. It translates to CSARGQGREAQYF.